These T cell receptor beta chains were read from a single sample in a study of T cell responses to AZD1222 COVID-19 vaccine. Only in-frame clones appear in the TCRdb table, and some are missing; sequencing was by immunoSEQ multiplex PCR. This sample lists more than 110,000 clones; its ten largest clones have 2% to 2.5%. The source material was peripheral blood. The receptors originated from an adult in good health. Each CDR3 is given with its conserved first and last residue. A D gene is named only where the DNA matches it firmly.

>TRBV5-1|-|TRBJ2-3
CASSSDPQTDTQYF
TGCGCCAGCAGCTCGGACCCTCAGACAGATACGCAGTATTTT
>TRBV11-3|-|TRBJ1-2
CASSLLQGSDGYTF
TGTGCCAGCAGCTTACTCCAGGGAAGTGATGGCTACACCTTC
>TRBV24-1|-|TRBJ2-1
CATSDFRGGFSYNEQFF
TGTGCCACCAGTGATTTCAGGGGTGGGTTTTCCTACAATGAGCAGTTCTTC
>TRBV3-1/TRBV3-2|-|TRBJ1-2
CASSQVAGNNYGYTF
TGTGCCAGCAGCCAAGTAGCGGGAAATAACTATGGCTACACCTTC
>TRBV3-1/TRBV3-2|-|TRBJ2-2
CASSQDKLRLGQSSGATGELFF
TGTGCCAGCAGCCAAGATAAACTTAGGTTAGGACAAAGTTCGGGAGCCACCGGGGAGCTGTTTTTT
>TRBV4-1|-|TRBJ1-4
CASSQWRGEKLFF
TGCGCCAGCAGCCAGTGGAGGGGGGAAAAACTGTTTTTT
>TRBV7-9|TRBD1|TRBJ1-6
CASSLRDRGSPLHF
TGTGCCAGCAGCCTCCGGGACAGGGGGTCACCCCTCCACTTT
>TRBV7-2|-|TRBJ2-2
CASSLDWGGGNTGELFF
TGTGCCAGCAGCTTAGACTGGGGAGGGGGGAACACCGGGGAGCTGTTTTTT
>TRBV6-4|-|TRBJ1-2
CASTFPGADMGYGYTF
TGTGCCAGCACGTTCCCTGGGGCCGATATGGGCTATGGCTACACCTTC
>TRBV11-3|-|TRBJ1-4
CASSLGGDRYEKLFF
TGTGCCAGCAGCTTAGGGGGCGATCGTTATGAAAAACTGTTTTTT
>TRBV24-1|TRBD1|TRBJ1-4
CATNTSPGQGLQANEKLFF
TGTGCCACCAATACCTCACCGGGACAGGGCCTCCAAGCTAATGAAAAACTGTTTTTT
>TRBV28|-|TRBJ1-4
CASRASGEKLFF
TGTGCCAGCAGAGCGAGTGGGGAAAAACTGTTTTTT
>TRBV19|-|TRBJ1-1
CASSIGVESTEAFF
TGTGCCAGTAGTATTGGCGTGGAGAGCACTGAAGCTTTCTTT
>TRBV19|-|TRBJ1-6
CASNPPGGSNSPLHF
TGTGCCAGTAACCCGCCGGGGGGGAGTAATTCACCCCTCCACTTT
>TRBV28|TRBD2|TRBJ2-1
CASTSGGAPSSYNEQFF
TGTGCCAGCACTAGCGGGGGGGCCCCTAGCTCCTACAATGAGCAGTTCTTC
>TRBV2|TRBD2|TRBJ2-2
CASLTSGGSAGELFF
TGTGCCAGTCTGACTAGCGGGGGTTCGGCCGGGGAGCTGTTTTTT
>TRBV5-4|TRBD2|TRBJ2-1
CASSGGGLEQFF
TGTGCCAGCAGCGGCGGGGGTCTGGAGCAGTTCTTC
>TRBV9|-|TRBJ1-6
CASSEWTAPNSPLHF
TGTGCCAGCAGCGAATGGACAGCCCCTAATTCACCCCTCCACTTT
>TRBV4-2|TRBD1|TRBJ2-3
CASSQGGQGRDTQYF
TGTGCCAGCAGCCAGGGAGGACAGGGGAGGGATACGCAGTATTTT
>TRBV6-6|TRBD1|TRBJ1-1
CASTLRDRATEAFF
TGTGCCAGCACCCTCCGGGACAGGGCCACTGAAGCTTTCTTT
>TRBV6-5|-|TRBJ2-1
CASSYSRGLTSYEQFF
TGTGCCAGCAGTTACTCGCGGGGACTTACTAGTTATGAGCAGTTCTTC
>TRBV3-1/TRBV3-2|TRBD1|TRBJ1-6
CASSQGQGPTPLHF
TGTGCCAGCAGCCAAGGACAGGGACCCACACCCCTCCACTTT
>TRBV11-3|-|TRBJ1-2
CASTLGTANYGYTF
TGTGCCAGCACCCTTGGGACCGCAAACTATGGCTACACCTTC
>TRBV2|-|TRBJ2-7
CASNRITGEQYF
TGTGCCAGCAACCGAATAACGGGTGAGCAGTACTTC
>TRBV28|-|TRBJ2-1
CASSLVRSREINEQFF
TGTGCCAGCAGTTTGGTCCGGTCCAGGGAGATCAATGAGCAGTTCTTC
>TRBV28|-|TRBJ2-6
CASSFIMWSGANVLTF
TGTGCCAGCAGTTTTATCATGTGGTCTGGGGCCAACGTCCTGACTTTC
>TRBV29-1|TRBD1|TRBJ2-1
CSVWDRGLNEQFF
TGCAGCGTCTGGGACAGGGGCCTCAATGAGCAGTTCTTC
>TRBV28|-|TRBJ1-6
CASSRQTNSPLHF
TGTGCCAGCAGCCGACAGACGAATTCACCCCTCCACTTT
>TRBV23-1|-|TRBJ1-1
CASSQGLFVTEAFF
TGCGCCAGCAGTCAAGGTCTCTTCGTCACTGAAGCTTTCTTT
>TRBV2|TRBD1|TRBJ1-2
CASRPGQINYGYTF
TGTGCCAGCAGGCCGGGACAGATTAACTATGGCTACACCTTC
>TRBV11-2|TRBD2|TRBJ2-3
CASSSETGGLRNTQYF
TGTGCCAGCAGCTCGGAAACGGGGGGTCTTAGGAATACGCAGTATTTT
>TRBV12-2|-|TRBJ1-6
CASRLGNRGIPPAPLHF
TGTGCAAGTCGCTTAGGAAACAGGGGCATCCCTCCGGCACCCCTCCACTTT
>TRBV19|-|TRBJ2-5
CASSERGDRTRWETQYF
TGTGCCAGTAGTGAGAGGGGTGACCGTACTAGGTGGGAGACCCAGTACTTC
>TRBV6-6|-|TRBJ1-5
CASSIPRGLSNQPQHF
TGTGCCAGCAGCATACCAAGGGGACTGAGCAATCAGCCCCAGCATTTT
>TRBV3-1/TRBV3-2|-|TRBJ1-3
CASSPQGFSGNTIYF
TGTGCCAGCAGCCCCCAGGGTTTCTCTGGAAACACCATATATTTT
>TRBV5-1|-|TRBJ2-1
CASSLLYQSYNEQFF
TGCGCCAGCAGCTTGCTCTACCAGTCCTACAATGAGCAGTTCTTC
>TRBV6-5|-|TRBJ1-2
CASKLRVSYGYTF
TGTGCCAGCAAACTCAGGGTTAGCTATGGCTACACCTTC
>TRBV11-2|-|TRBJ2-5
CASSLEALETQYF
TGTGCCAGCAGCTTAGAAGCCCTGGAGACCCAGTACTTC
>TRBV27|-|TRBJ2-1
CASSLRGSSYNEQFF
TGTGCCAGCAGTTTACGCGGCAGCTCCTACAATGAGCAGTTCTTC
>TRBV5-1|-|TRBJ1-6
CASSLVGVVDSPLHF
TGCGCCAGCAGCTTGGTAGGGGTGGTGGATTCACCCCTCCACTTT
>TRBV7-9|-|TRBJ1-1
CASSYSADTEAFF
TGTGCCAGCAGCTATTCAGCGGACACTGAAGCTTTCTTT
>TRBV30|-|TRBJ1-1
CAGKGRTHTEAFF
TGTGCCGGGAAGGGGCGAACTCACACTGAAGCTTTCTTT
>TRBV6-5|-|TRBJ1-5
CASSYSQVSNQPQHF
TGTGCCAGCAGTTACTCTCAGGTTAGCAATCAGCCCCAGCATTTT
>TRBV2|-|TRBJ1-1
CASRGIRAGTEAFF
TGTGCCAGCAGGGGGATAAGGGCGGGTACTGAAGCTTTCTTT
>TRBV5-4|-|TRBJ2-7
CASSLGTYEQYF
TGTGCCAGCAGCCTAGGGACCTACGAGCAGTACTTC
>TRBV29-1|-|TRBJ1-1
CSVTRGPKTEAFF
TGCAGCGTGACGCGGGGGCCGAAGACTGAAGCTTTCTTT
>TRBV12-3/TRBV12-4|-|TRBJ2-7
CASSFQGPYEQYF
TGTGCCAGCAGTTTTCAGGGTCCCTACGAGCAGTACTTC
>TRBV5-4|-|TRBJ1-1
CASSGVALNTEAFF
TGTGCCAGCAGCGGGGTAGCCTTGAACACTGAAGCTTTCTTT
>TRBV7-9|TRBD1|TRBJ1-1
CASSKTGPDTEAFF
TGTGCCAGCAGCAAGACAGGGCCGGACACTGAAGCTTTCTTT
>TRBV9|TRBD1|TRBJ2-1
CASSADRAPYNEQFF
TGTGCCAGCAGCGCCGACAGGGCACCCTACAATGAGCAGTTCTTC
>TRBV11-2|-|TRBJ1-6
CASSSSGQGRSPLHF
TGTGCCAGCAGCTCCTCCGGCCAGGGGAGATCACCCCTCCACTTT
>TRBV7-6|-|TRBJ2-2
CASTQGASGATGELFF
TGTGCCAGCACCCAGGGGGCTAGCGGGGCCACCGGGGAGCTGTTTTTT
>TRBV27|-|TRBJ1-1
CASRRTDEFEAFF
TGTGCCAGCAGACGGACGGACGAATTTGAAGCTTTCTTT
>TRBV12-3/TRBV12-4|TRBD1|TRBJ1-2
CASSPGQGAGYTF
TGTGCCAGCAGTCCGGGACAGGGGGCTGGCTACACCTTC
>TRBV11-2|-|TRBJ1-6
CASSLAGDSNSPLHF
TGTGCCAGCAGCTTAGCAGGGGATTCTAATTCACCCCTCCACTTT
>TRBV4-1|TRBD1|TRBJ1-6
CASSQGGQGASSYNSPLHF
TGCGCCAGCAGCCAAGGGGGGCAGGGGGCAAGCTCCTATAATTCACCCCTCCACTTT
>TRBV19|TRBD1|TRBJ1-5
CASSIRRTGGGQPQHF
TGTGCCAGTAGTATCCGTAGGACAGGGGGCGGCCAGCCCCAGCATTTT
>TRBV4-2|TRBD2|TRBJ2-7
CASSRGLAGGEDEQYF
TGTGCCAGCAGCCGCGGACTAGCGGGGGGAGAAGACGAGCAGTACTTC
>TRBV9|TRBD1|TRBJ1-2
CASSVSPRGDSSGYTF
TGTGCCAGCAGCGTTTCCCCCAGAGGGGACAGTAGTGGCTACACCTTC
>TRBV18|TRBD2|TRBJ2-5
CASSPSAGKETQYF
TGTGCCAGCTCACCCTCAGCGGGGAAAGAGACCCAGTACTTC